This is a list of T cell receptor beta chains from one sample in a study of blood T cell repertoires in COVID-19. The method was immunoSEQ multiplex PCR; TCRdb's version includes in-frame clones alone and lacks a portion of them. The sample shows roughly 190,000 clones, roughly 84% of them seen only once. The sequenced sample was PBMCs or T cells enriched from blood (not recorded which). All receptors derive from a woman aged 30 to 39 who had been exposed to COVID-19. Both conserved end residues are part of each CDR3. A D gene is named only where the DNA matches it firmly.

>TRBV2|TRBJ2-5|-
CASSERVTSKTQYF
>TRBV6-6|TRBJ2-5|TRBD1
CASSYDRALEETQYF
>TRBV2|TRBJ1-6|TRBD1
CASTRQGNSPLHF
>TRBV4-3|TRBJ2-5|-
CASSQARTIQETQYF
>TRBV7-2|TRBJ2-7|-
CASSLDSPSFYEQYF
>TRBV3-1/TRBV3-2|TRBJ2-3|-
CASSPARDTDTQYF
>TRBV2|TRBJ1-4|-
CASSEAGGSNEKLFF
>TRBV7-2|TRBJ1-3|-
CASSLGTYSGNTIYF
>TRBV9|TRBJ2-7|-
CASSVARGYEQYF
>TRBV19|TRBJ1-5|TRBD1
CASSIQKRGTGVHQPQHF
>TRBV24-1|TRBJ1-5|-
CATSAQGNQPQHF
>TRBV18|TRBJ1-1|-
CASSEISTGATEAFF
>TRBV11-2|TRBJ2-7|-
CASVQAYEQYF
>TRBV12-3/TRBV12-4|TRBJ1-1|-
CASSLHMNTEAFF
>TRBV29-1|TRBJ2-1|-
CSVEGARNADEQFF
>TRBV29-1|TRBJ1-1|-
CSAPLEGWNTEAFF
>TRBV7-9|TRBJ2-7|-
CASSPNSYEQYF
>TRBV14|TRBJ2-1|TRBD1
CASSQWPGTGFDEQFF
>TRBV29-1|TRBJ1-2|TRBD1
CSGRGLGGNGYTF
>TRBV5-1|TRBJ2-2|-
CASSFDRMGSDTGELFF
>TRBV11-2|TRBJ2-7|-
CASSLMAYEQYF
>TRBV19|TRBJ1-5|-
CASSIDRGDRPQHF
>TRBV6-5|TRBJ2-2|-
CASTRTGKGSGELFF
>TRBV29-1|TRBJ2-7|TRBD1
CSVADRGEYEQYF
>TRBV11-2|TRBJ2-3|TRBD2
CASSPFTSGTDTQYF
>TRBV29-1|TRBJ2-1|-
CSAIDNEQFF
>TRBV10-3|TRBJ2-3|-
CAISGEHTELTDTQYF
>TRBV5-1|TRBJ2-3|-
CASSFRVSDTQYF
>TRBV5-8|TRBJ2-7|-
CASSSGLSYEQYF
>TRBV3-1/TRBV3-2|TRBJ2-7|-
CASSQDSTGWLGEQYF
>TRBV5-4|TRBJ2-1|-
CASSLNPTGYNEQFF
>TRBV6-4|TRBJ2-1|-
CASSASAAGNEQFF
>TRBV7-9|TRBJ2-7|-
CASTIGGAGSYEQYF
>TRBV5-1|TRBJ2-4|-
CASSLSHNGNIQYF
>TRBV12-3/TRBV12-4|TRBJ1-2|-
CASPRGLSGYTF
>TRBV9|TRBJ1-3|-
CASSPNPGSRGNTIYF
>TRBV2|TRBJ2-3|TRBD1
CASSRDRATDTQYF
>TRBV9|TRBJ2-1|TRBD2
CASSVTSGGEGEQFF
>TRBV29-1|TRBJ1-4|-
CSVATGIGEKLFF
>TRBV10-3|TRBJ1-1|TRBD1
CAISGDSGLNTEAFF
>TRBV4-3|TRBJ1-3|-
CASSQERASSGNTIYF
>TRBV4-1|TRBJ1-5|TRBD1
CASSPGTANQPQHF
>TRBV19|TRBJ1-1|-
CASSMGRTEAFF
>TRBV4-1|TRBJ2-2|TRBD1
CASSQGTGANTGELFF
>TRBV6-5|TRBJ1-2|TRBD1
CASKIAGTGVGYTF
>TRBV4-1|TRBJ1-5|-
CASSRGAGASWQPQHF
>TRBV5-1|TRBJ2-1|-
CASSPVRVEHDEQFF
>TRBV6-5|TRBJ2-1|-
CASSRRGNEQFF
>TRBV27|TRBJ1-5|-
CASSFGGGQPQHF
>TRBV7-9|TRBJ1-2|-
CASSLGRDFFFYTF